Shown below are 22 T cell receptor beta chains from a single sample sequenced in a study of blood T cell repertoires in COVID-19. The protocol was immunoSEQ multiplex PCR, while the TCRdb copy is restricted to in-frame clones and leaves out a portion. The data contain about 290,000 clones, about 85% of them seen just once; the ten biggest clones take up around 4%. Sequencing was carried out using peripheral blood. The receptor source for this set is a woman between 45 and 65 years old with active or convalescent COVID-19.

The rearrangement uses TRBV5-1 and TRBJ1-4; D gene uncertain. Trimming removed 4 bases at V and 7 bases at J, with 14 bases between. Germline-derived CDR1 and CDR2 are SGHRS and YFSETQ. This CDR3 region has 14 residues. Here the CDR3 DNA reads TGCGCCAGCAGCCTCGGAGTATTGGCTGAAAAACTGTTTTTT. Translated, it gives CASSLGVLAEKLFF.

The rearrangement links TRBV2 to TRBJ1-1; D is possibly TRBD1 (5 bases). The CDR3 is made up of 14 amino acids. The germline gives CDR1 SNHLY, CDR2 FYNNEI. The germline V and J ends were trimmed by 3 bases and 3 bases, with 11 bases remaining between them. This CDR3 is CASSDVVGDTEAFF. CDR3 DNA sequence: TGTGCCAGCAGTGACGTGGTAGGGGACACTGAAGCTTTCTTT.

V is TRBV5-4 and J is TRBJ1-2, with a possible D match to TRBD1 (6 bases). Germline values: CDR1 SGHNT, CDR2 YYREEE (reference sequence). V lost 1 base and J 2 bases, leaving 9 bases between the germline ends. The CDR3 consists of 14 residues. The CDR3 nucleotides are TGTGCCAGCAGCTTGACAGGGTTCAACTATGGCTACACCTTC. Translating gives CASSLTGFNYGYTF.

The J gene is TRBJ1-3, the V gene TRBV5-1; possibly TRBD1 for D (6 bases). This CDR3 is built from 15 residues. Germline V gene data show CDR1 as SGHRS and CDR2 as YFSETQ. V lost 3 bases and J lost 3, with 13 bases in between. The CDR3 here is CASSSMGAGGNTIYF. CDR3 bases: TGCGCCAGCAGCTCCATGGGGGCAGGTGGAAACACCATATATTTT.

The V gene is TRBV5-4, the J gene TRBJ2-1; D is possibly TRBD2 (7 bases). This CDR3 region has 17 residues. V lost 3 bases and J lost 4, with 20 bases in between. Germline values: CDR1 SGHNT, CDR2 YYREEE (reference sequence). The CDR3 coding sequence is TGTGCCAGCAGCTCGAAGGTGGGGGCTAGCGGATACAATGAGCAGTTCTTC. Translating gives CASSSKVGASGYNEQFF.

The CDR3, as DNA: TGTGCCATCGGGGACGGAGGGCGCCAGGTCGCTGAAGCTTTCTTT. As protein: CAIGDGGRQVAEAFF. The V gene is TRBV10-3, the J gene TRBJ1-1; maybe TRBD1 (5 bases). Germline CDR1 and CDR2: ENHRY and SYGVKD. The CDR3 is 15 residues long. With 8 bases removed from V and 6 bases from J, the gap between germline ends came to 22 bases.

CDR3 protein: CSASSRSYNEQFF. In DNA form, the CDR3 reads TGCAGTGCTAGTAGCCGCTCCTACAATGAGCAGTTCTTC. The chain employs TRBV20-1 and TRBJ2-1; D is undetermined. Germline values: CDR1 DFQATT, CDR2 SNEGSKA (reference sequence). Trimming took off 3 bases at V and 0 bases at J, with 6 bases between the two ends. This CDR3 comprises 13 residues.

The rearrangement joins TRBV3-1 (or the pseudogene TRBV3-2) to TRBJ1-6; possible D gene TRBD1, 6 bases. V lost 1 base and J lost 10, with 14 bases in between. CDR1 and CDR2 (germline): LGHDT, YNNKEL (reference sequence). The CDR3 extends over 15 amino acids. The CDR3 here is CASSQGRQVPSPLHF. As DNA, the CDR3 is TGTGCCAGCAGCCAAGGTCGACAGGTCCCCTCACCCCTCCACTTT.

The chain employs TRBV6-5 and TRBJ2-1; tentatively, D is TRBD1 (6 bases). V gave up 7 bases and J gave up 6 bases, with 13 bases separating them. This CDR3 spans 13 amino acids. The germline CDR1 and CDR2 sequences are MNHEY and SVGAGI. The CDR3 DNA reads TGTGCCAGCACAGGGGCAAAGCGCAATGAGCAGTTCTTC. As protein: CASTGAKRNEQFF.

The chain employs TRBV7-9 and TRBJ1-3; a weak D match, TRBD1 (5 bases). Germline loops: CDR1 SEHNR, CDR2 FQNEAQ (reference sequence). Trimming shortened V by 3 bases and J by 0 bases, and 6 bases separated the two germline ends. The CDR3 is 14 amino acids. In nucleotides, the CDR3 is TGTGCCAGCAGCTTGACAGTCTCTGGAAACACCATATATTTT. Its translation is CASSLTVSGNTIYF.

CDR3 in DNA: TGTGCCAGCAGCCAAGCCCCCCTAGGGGGCCAGTATTTT. As protein: CASSQAPLGGQYF. This sequence joins TRBV3-1 (or the pseudogene TRBV3-2) and TRBJ2-3; 7 bases line up with TRBD1. Trimming at V came to 1 base and at J to 12 bases, leaving 7 bases not matched to a gene. There are 13 residues in the CDR3. Germline V lookup: CDR1 LGHDT, CDR2 YNNKEL (reference sequence).

The rearrangement uses TRBV12-5 and TRBJ2-3; 10 nucleotides line up with TRBD2. The CDR3 has 15 residues. From germline, CDR1 is LGHNT and CDR2 FRNRAP. With V trimmed by 5 bases and J by 2 bases, 4 bases remained unmatched. In DNA form, the CDR3 reads TGTGCTAGTGGTCCGGGGACTAGCGTCACAGATACGCAGTATTTT. This gives the protein CASGPGTSVTDTQYF. Based on the CDR3 plus reference TRBV12-5 and TRBJ2-3, the full variable domain is DARVTQTPRHKVTEMGQEVTMRCQPILGHNTVFWYRQTMMQGLELLAYFRNRAPLDDSGMPKDRFSAEMPDATLATLKIQPSEPRDSAVYFCASGPGTSVTDTQYFGPGTRLTVL.

This clone has just a few counts. The chain joins TRBV27 to TRBJ1-4; 10 nucleotides align to TRBD1. The trim removed 6 bases at V and 8 bases at J, leaving 6 bases unmatched. Germline V gene sequence: CDR1 MNHEY, CDR2 SMNVEV (reference sequence). CDR3 length: 14 residues. The CDR3 reads CASSRQGAPEKLFF. DNA for the CDR3: TGTGCCAGCAGCCGACAGGGGGCTCCAGAAAAACTGTTTTTT.

The V gene is TRBV24-1, the J gene TRBJ2-3, with 12 bases matching TRBD1. V lost 6 bases, J lost 0 bases, and 6 bases stayed unmatched. CDR1 is KGHDR and CDR2 is SFDVKD in the germline V gene. This CDR3 region has 17 residues. CDR3 sequence: CATSPGQGAMSTDTQYF. The CDR3 region has the DNA TGTGCCACCAGTCCGGGACAGGGGGCGATGAGCACAGATACGCAGTATTTT.

The CDR3 here is CSVQRRTDTQYF. In DNA, the CDR3 is TGCAGCGTTCAGCGACGTACGGATACGCAGTATTTT. The chain couples TRBV29-1 to TRBJ2-3; D uncertain. Per the germline V gene, CDR1 is SQVTM and CDR2 is ANQGSEA. The CDR3 totals 12 residues. Trimming shortened V by 5 bases and J by 6 bases, and 12 bases separated the two germline ends.

Here the CDR3 reads CASSHVAGQGADEQYF. In DNA, the CDR3 is TGTGCCAGCAGCCATGTAGCTGGACAGGGGGCGGACGAGCAGTACTTC. The genes are TRBV16 and TRBJ2-7; 11 bases align to TRBD1. There are 16 residues in the CDR3. The germline V gene encodes CDR1 KGHSY and CDR2 FQNENV. V gave up 3 bases and J gave up 5 bases; unmatched junction bases: 9.

The rearrangement links TRBV19 to TRBJ2-2; D ambiguous. V lost 8 bases to trimming and J lost 8 bases, with 9 bases between them. There are 11 residues in the CDR3. The germline V gene encodes CDR1 LNHDA and CDR2 SQIVND (reference sequence). CDR3 sequence reads: CASGKEGELFF. The CDR3 DNA sequence: TGTGCCAGTGGAAAGGAGGGGGAGCTGTTTTTT.

This chain links TRBV12-5 with TRBJ1-2; no clear D gene. The germline V gene has CDR1 LGHNT and CDR2 FRNRAP. The CDR3 spans 15 residues. Trimming took 8 bases from V and 4 from J, leaving 20 bases between them. In DNA form, the CDR3 reads TGTGCTAGTTCAGGTATCTGGCCTGACCCCTATGGCTACACCTTC. Amino acids: CASSGIWPDPYGYTF.

This chain links TRBV9 with TRBJ2-4; 11 nucleotides align to TRBD2. The CDR3 has 16 residues. Germline trimming cut 2 bases from V and 9 bases from J; bases unmatched to any gene: 10. Germline V gene data show CDR1 as SGDLS and CDR2 as YYNGEE. CDR3: CASSVGTSGSRGIQYF. CDR3 DNA sequence: TGTGCCAGCAGCGTGGGGACTAGCGGTTCGAGGGGCATTCAGTACTTC.

The chain links TRBV2 to TRBJ2-1; a weak D match, TRBD1 (5 bases). The CDR3 extends over 10 amino acids. Between the trimmed V and J ends, which lost 8 bases and 7 bases, there was a span of 6 bases. Germline loops: CDR1 SNHLY, CDR2 FYNNEI. CDR3 region: CASQGNEQFF. DNA for the CDR3: TGTGCCAGCCAGGGTAATGAGCAGTTCTTC.

This clone was picked up one time. This chain uses TRBV15 with TRBJ1-6, with 7 bases aligning to TRBD1. V gave up 3 bases and J gave up 10 bases; unmatched junction bases: 3. Looked up from germline, CDR1 is LNHNV and CDR2 is YYDKDF (reference sequence). This CDR3 comprises 13 residues. The CDR3 here is CATSSIGGSPLHF. In nucleotides, the CDR3 is TGTGCCACCAGCAGTATAGGGGGCTCACCCCTCCACTTT.

This rearrangement joins TRBV11-2 to TRBJ1-1; TRBD1 might be the D (5 bases). The germline CDR1 and CDR2 sequences are SGHAT and FQNNGV. V lost 3 bases and J 0 bases, leaving 8 bases between the germline ends. The CDR3 runs to 14 residues. The CDR3 DNA reads TGTGCCAGCAGCTTGTCCAGGGTGAACACTGAAGCTTTCTTT. Residues: CASSLSRVNTEAFF.